This is a list of T cell receptor beta chains from one sample in a study of T cell responses to AZD1222 COVID-19 vaccine. Method: immunoSEQ multiplex PCR; TCRdb's copy keeps in-frame clones and lacks some. The table shows 120,000 to 150,000 clones, with nearly 90% occurring only once. This specimen was peripheral blood, taken on day 0 of AZD1222 vaccination. These receptors all come from an adult in good health. Both conserved end residues are trimmed from each CDR3.

TRBV15	TRBJ2-5	ATSIRAGSETQY
TRBV7-2	TRBJ2-1	ASSSPPGRRTNEQF
TRBV19	TRBJ1-5	ASSIGQLYSNQPQH
TRBV28	TRBJ1-2	ASSEAGQGMYGYT
TRBV7-3	TRBJ2-5	ASSRSGLAEPQY
TRBV2	TRBJ2-5	AISGGIEFQETQY
TRBV30	TRBJ2-2	AWSFTGWELF
TRBV7-2	TRBJ1-6	ASSLRSRNNSPLH
TRBV5-8	TRBJ1-2	ASSSGPYPSGYT
TRBV2	TRBJ1-6	ASAFANSPLH
TRBV7-9	TRBJ2-5	ASRPKTGVETQY
TRBV11-2	TRBJ1-5	ASSHGQNNQPQH
TRBV12-3/TRBV12-4	TRBJ1-5	ASSRTLHQPQH
TRBV29-1	TRBJ1-3	SVLSPGQGGPNSGNTIY
TRBV4-2	TRBJ2-7	ASSQDLGSVGEQY
TRBV9	TRBJ1-3	ASSPTGSPGNTIY
TRBV6-1	TRBJ2-1	ASSEVGASGYNEQF
TRBV7-2	TRBJ2-7	ASSSSGTASYEQY
TRBV6-5	TRBJ1-5	ASSYTGPYSNQPQH
TRBV9	TRBJ2-2	ASSVLGGNTGELF
TRBV27	TRBJ2-7	ARGRSSYEQY
TRBV7-2	TRBJ2-1	ASSQDRGTYNEQF
TRBV7-2	TRBJ1-1	ASSLGGGTEAF
TRBV18	TRBJ2-5	ASSLREGETQY
TRBV19	TRBJ2-7	ASSIRGGDEQY
TRBV19	TRBJ1-4	ASTGTANEKLF
TRBV4-3	TRBJ1-2	ASSRQFTAGQRVLDYGYT
TRBV6-5	TRBJ2-1	ASSSPSQRADNEQF
TRBV19	TRBJ1-4	ASSIWRQLGDEKLF
TRBV18	TRBJ1-1	ASSRSGGGEAF
TRBV3-1/TRBV3-2	TRBJ2-7	ASSQEGLGGYEQY
TRBV28	TRBJ2-5	ASRRWTGGGLGETQY
TRBV27	TRBJ1-2	ASSLSGGYGYT
TRBV28	TRBJ2-1	ASSFRSRGRLGDEQF
TRBV12-3/TRBV12-4	TRBJ2-7	ASRRTSGYEQY
TRBV28	TRBJ2-1	ASTRTLLVNEQF
TRBV28	TRBJ1-2	ASSFGGLRSGYT
TRBV27	TRBJ2-3	ASSFDGLSDTQY
TRBV9	TRBJ1-4	ASSVGAANNEKLF
TRBV19	TRBJ2-1	ASSSSSLRDEQF
TRBV15	TRBJ1-1	ATGSGGSETEAF
TRBV12-3/TRBV12-4	TRBJ1-4	ASSFRAEKLF